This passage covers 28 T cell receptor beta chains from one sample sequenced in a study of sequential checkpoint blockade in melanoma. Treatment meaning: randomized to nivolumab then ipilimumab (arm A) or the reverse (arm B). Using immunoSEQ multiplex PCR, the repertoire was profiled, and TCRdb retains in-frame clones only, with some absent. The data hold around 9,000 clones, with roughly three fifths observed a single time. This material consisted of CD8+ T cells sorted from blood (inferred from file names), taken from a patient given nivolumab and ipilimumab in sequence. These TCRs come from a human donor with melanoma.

The CDR3 bases are TGCGCCAGCAGCTTGGGGGCCAATGAGCAGTTCTTC. Its protein is CASSLGANEQFF. The chain carries TRBV5-1 and TRBJ2-1; D not certain. Germline V gene data show CDR1 as SGHRS and CDR2 as YFSETQ. The germline V and J ends were trimmed by 0 bases and 6 bases, with 4 bases remaining between them. The CDR3 runs 12 residues.

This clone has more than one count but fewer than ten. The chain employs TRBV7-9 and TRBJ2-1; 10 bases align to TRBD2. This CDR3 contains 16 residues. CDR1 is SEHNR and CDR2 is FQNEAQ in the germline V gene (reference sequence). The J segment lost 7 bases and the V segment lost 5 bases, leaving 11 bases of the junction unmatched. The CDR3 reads CASSRPRLAGVNEQFF. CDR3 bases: TGTGCCAGCAGCCGACCGCGGCTAGCGGGGGTAAATGAGCAGTTCTTC.

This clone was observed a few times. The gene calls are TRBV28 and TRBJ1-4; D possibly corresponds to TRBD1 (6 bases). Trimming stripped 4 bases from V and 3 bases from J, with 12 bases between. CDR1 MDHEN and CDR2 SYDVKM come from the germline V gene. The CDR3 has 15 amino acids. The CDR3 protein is CASSSSGGPNEKLFF. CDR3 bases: TGTGCCAGCAGTTCCTCGGGGGGCCCTAATGAAAAACTGTTTTTT.

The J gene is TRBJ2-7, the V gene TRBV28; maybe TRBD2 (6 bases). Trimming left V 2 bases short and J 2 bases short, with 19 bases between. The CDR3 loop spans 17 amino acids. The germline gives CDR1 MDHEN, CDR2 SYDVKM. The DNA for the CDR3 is TGTGCCAGCAGTTTAGAATTCAACCGGGAGCCGGCCTACGAGCAGTACTTC. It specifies CASSLEFNREPAYEQYF.

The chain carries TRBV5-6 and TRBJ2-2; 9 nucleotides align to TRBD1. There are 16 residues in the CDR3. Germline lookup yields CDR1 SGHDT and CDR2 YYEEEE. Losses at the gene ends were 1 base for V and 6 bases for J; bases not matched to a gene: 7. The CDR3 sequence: CASSLTGQGFAGELFF. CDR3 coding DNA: TGTGCCAGCAGCTTGACGGGACAGGGATTTGCCGGGGAGCTGTTTTTT. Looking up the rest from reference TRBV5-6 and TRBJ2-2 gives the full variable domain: DAGVTQSPTHLIKTRGQQVTLRCSPKSGHDTVSWYQQALGQGPQFIFQYYEEEERQRGNFPDRFSGHQFPNYSSELNVNALLLGDSALYLCASSLTGQGFAGELFFGEGSRLTVL.

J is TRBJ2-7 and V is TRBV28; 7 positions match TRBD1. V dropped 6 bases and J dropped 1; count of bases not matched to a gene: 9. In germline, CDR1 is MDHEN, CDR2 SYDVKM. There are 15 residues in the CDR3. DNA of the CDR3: TGTGCCAGCAGACCCCTTGACAGGGAGTCCTACGAGCAGTACTTC. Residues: CASRPLDRESYEQYF.

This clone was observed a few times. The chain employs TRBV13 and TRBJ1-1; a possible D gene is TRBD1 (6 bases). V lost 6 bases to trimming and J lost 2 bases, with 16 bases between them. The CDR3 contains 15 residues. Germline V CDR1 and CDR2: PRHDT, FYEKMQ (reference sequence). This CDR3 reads CASRAGAGANTEAFF. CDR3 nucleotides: TGTGCCAGCAGAGCTGGGGCAGGGGCTAACACTGAAGCTTTCTTT.

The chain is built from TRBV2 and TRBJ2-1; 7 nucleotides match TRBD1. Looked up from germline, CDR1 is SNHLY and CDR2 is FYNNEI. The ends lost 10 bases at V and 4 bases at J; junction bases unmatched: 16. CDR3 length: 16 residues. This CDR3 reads CAISWRGDRKYNEQFF. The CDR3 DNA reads TGTGCCATCTCGTGGCGTGGGGACAGAAAGTACAATGAGCAGTTCTTC.

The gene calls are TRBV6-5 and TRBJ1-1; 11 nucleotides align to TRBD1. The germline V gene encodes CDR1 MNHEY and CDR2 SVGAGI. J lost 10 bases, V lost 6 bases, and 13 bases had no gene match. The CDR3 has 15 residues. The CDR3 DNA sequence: TGTGCCAGCAGCATCCGGACAGGGGGCTTCATGGTAGCTTTCTTT. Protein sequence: CASSIRTGGFMVAFF.

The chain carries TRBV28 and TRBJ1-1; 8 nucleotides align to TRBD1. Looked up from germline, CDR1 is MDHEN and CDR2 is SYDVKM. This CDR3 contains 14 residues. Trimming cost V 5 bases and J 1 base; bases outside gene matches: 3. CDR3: CASSRTGSNTEAFF. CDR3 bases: TGTGCCAGCAGTCGGACAGGGTCGAACACTGAAGCTTTCTTT. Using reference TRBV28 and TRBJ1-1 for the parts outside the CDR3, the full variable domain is DVKVTQSSRYLVKRTGEKVFLECVQDMDHENMFWYRQDPGLGLRLIYFSYDVKMKEKGDIPEGYSVSREKKERFSLILESASTNQTSMYLCASSRTGSNTEAFFGQGTRLTVV.

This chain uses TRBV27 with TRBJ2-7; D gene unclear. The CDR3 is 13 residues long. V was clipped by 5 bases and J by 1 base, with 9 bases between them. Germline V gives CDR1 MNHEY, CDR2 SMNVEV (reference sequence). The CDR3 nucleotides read TGTGCCAGCAGTCAAACCTATTCCTACGAGCAGTACTTC. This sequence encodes CASSQTYSYEQYF.

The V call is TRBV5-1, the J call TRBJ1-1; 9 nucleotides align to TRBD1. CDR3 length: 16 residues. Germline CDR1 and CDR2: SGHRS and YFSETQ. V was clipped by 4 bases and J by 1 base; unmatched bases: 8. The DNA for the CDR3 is TGCGCCAGCAGCCTGATGATGACAGGGGGGAACACTGAAGCTTTCTTT. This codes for CASSLMMTGGNTEAFF.

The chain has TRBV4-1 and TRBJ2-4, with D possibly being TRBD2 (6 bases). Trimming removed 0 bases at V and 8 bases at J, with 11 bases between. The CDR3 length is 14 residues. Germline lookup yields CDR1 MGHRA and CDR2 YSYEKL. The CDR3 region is CASSQESGPDIQYF. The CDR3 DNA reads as TGCGCCAGCAGCCAAGAGAGCGGGCCTGACATTCAGTACTTC.

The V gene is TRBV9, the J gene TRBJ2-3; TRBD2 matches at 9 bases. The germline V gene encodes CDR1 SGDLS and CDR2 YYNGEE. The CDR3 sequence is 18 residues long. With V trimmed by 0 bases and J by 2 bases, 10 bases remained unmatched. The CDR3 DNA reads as TGTGCCAGCAGCGTAGGGGCTAGCGGGGCGAGGCTCACAGATACGCAGTATTTT. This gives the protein CASSVGASGARLTDTQYF.

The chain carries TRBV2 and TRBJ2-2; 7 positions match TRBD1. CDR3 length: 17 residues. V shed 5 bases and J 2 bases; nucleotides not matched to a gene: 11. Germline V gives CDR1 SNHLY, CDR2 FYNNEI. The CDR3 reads CASSSHRQGINTGELFF. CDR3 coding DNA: TGTGCCAGCAGTTCGCACAGACAGGGAATAAACACCGGGGAGCTGTTTTTT.

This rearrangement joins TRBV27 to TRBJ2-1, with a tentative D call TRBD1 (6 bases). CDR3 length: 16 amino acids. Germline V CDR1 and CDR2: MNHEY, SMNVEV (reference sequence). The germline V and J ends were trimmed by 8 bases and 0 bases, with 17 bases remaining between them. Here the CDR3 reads CASGSTGFFSYNEQFF. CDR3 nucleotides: TGTGCCAGCGGATCGACAGGATTCTTCTCCTACAATGAGCAGTTCTTC.

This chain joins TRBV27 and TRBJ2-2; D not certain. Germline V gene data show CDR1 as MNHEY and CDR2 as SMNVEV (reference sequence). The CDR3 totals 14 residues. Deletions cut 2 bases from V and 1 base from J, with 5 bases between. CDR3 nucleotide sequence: TGTGCCAGCAGTTTACCGGGGAACACCGGGGAGCTGTTTTTT. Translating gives CASSLPGNTGELFF.

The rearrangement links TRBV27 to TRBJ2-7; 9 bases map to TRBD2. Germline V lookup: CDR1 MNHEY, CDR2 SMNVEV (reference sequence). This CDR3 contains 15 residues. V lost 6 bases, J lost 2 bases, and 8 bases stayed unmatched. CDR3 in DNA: TGTGCCAGCAGGCAAAGTAGCGGGGGACCCTACGAGCAGTACTTC. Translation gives CASRQSSGGPYEQYF.

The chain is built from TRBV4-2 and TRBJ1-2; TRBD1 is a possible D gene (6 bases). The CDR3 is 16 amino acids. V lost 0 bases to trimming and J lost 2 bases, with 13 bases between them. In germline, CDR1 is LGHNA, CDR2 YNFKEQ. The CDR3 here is CASSQEMDSSNYGYTF. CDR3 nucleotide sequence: TGTGCCAGCAGCCAAGAGATGGACAGCTCCAACTATGGCTACACCTTC.

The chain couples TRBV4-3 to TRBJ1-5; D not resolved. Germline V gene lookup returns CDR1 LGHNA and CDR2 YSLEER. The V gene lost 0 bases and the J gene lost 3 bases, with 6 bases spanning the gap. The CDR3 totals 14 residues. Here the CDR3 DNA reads TGCGCCAGCAGCCAAGAACCACTCAATCAGCCCCAGCATTTT. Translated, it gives CASSQEPLNQPQHF.

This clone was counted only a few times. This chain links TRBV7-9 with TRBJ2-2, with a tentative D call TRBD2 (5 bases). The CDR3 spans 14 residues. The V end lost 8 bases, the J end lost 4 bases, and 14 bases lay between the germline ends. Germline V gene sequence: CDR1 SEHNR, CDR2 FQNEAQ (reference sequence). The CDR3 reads CASRGRLVTGELFF. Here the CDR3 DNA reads TGTGCCAGCCGTGGGAGATTGGTCACCGGGGAGCTGTTTTTT.

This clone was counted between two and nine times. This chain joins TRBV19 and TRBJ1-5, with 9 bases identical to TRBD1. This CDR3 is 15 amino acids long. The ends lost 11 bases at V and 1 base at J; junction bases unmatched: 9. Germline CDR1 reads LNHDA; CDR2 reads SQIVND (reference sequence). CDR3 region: CAVAGTGWSNQPQHF. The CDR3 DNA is TGTGCCGTTGCCGGGACAGGGTGGAGCAATCAGCCCCAGCATTTT.

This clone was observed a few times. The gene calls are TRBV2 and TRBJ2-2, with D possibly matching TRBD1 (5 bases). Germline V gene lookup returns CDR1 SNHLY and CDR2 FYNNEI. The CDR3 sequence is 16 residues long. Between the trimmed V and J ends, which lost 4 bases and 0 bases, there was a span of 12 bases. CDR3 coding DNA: TGTGCCAGCAGTGTGGAAGGACAAACGAACACCGGGGAGCTGTTTTTT. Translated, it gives CASSVEGQTNTGELFF.

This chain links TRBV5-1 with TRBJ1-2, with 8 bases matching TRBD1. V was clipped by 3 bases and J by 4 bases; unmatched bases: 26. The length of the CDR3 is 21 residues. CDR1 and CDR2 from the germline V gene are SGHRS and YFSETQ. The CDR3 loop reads CASSSGGEAPTTEADPYGYTF. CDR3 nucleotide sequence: TGCGCCAGCAGCTCAGGGGGCGAGGCACCGACGACTGAAGCTGACCCCTATGGCTACACCTTC.

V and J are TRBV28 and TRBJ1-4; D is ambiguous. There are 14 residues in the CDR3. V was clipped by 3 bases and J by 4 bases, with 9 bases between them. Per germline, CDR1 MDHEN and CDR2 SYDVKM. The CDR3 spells CASSFGGYNEKLFF. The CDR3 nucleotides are TGTGCCAGCAGTTTCGGAGGGTATAATGAAAAACTGTTTTTT.

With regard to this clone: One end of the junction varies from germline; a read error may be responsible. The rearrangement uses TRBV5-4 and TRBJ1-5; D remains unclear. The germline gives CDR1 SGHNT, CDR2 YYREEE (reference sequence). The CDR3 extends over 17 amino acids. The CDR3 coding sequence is TGCGCCAGCAGCCCCAAACCTTTGGGAGGGAGCAATCAGCCCCAGCATTTT. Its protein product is CASSPKPLGGSNQPQHF.

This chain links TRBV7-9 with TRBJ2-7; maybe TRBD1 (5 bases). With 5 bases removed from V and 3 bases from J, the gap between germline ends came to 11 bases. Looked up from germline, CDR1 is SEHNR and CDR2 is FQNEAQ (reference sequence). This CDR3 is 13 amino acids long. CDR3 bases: TGTGCCAGCAGCACCCGACAGATCTACGAGCAGTACTTC. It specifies CASSTRQIYEQYF.

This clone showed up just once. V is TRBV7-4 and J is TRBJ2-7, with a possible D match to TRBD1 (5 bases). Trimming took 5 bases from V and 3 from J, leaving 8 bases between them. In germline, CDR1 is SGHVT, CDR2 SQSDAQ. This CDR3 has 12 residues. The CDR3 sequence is CASSPGIYEQYF. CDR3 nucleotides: TGTGCCAGCAGCCCAGGGATCTACGAGCAGTACTTC.